Detailed here is one TCR beta chain. This record belongs to a study of blood T cell repertoires in COVID-19. Looking at the study overall: Samples of COVID-19 (acute and convalescent) were obtained from the United States, Italy and Spain. Sample material is recorded as cDNA or gDNA derived from T cells, B-cell-depleted T cells, or PBMCs.

The CDR3 has 14 residues. Germline V gene sequence: CDR1 GTSNPN, CDR2 SVGIG (reference sequence). V lost 0 bases to trimming and J lost 6 bases, with 11 bases between them. Authors' data handling: Researchers report that nucleated cell counts were estimated from reference gene primer amplification. Only in-frame clones appear in the TCRdb table, and some are missing; sequencing was by immunoSEQ multiplex PCR. That table gives V, J and clone size, and the DNA gave D and trimming. The sample yields about 50,000 clones, about 84% seen once. The chain carries TRBV30 and TRBJ2-2; D is uncertain. The source of this sequence is a woman aged 60 to 75 with acute or convalescent COVID-19. Material for sequencing was peripheral blood. Here the CDR3 reads CAWSVKNSPGELFF. In nucleotides, the CDR3 is TGTGCCTGGAGTGTAAAAAACAGCCCCGGGGAGCTGTTTTTT.